The rows below give T cell receptor beta chains drawn from one sample of a study of T cell responses to AZD1222 COVID-19 vaccine. Repertoires were generated with immunoSEQ multiplex PCR, while TCRdb's copy carries only in-frame clones and drops some. Of 84,000 or so clones listed, 85% to 90% are singletons. The source material was peripheral blood, sampled on day 0 of AZD1222 vaccination. These TCRs come from an adult in good health. Both conserved end residues are part of each CDR3. D genes are given only for firm matches. A row's size may be missing; if present it is once, few, many or a size class.

abundance	v_gene	d_gene	j_gene	CDR3nt	CDR3aa
NA	TRBV3-1/TRBV3-2	TRBD2	TRBJ2-1	TGTGCCAGCAGCCCGGGACTAGCGGGGGGGGCGGTTGGAGAGCAGTTCTTC	CASSPGLAGGAVGEQFF
NA	TRBV4-2	TRBD1	TRBJ2-1	TGTGCCAGCAGCCCCGGACAGGGGGCGCGGTATGAGCAGTTCTTC	CASSPGQGARYEQFF
NA	TRBV6-5	TRBD1	TRBJ1-1	TGTGCCAGCAGTTACTTGGAGGGGGCCTATGAAGCTTTCTTT	CASSYLEGAYEAFF
NA	TRBV6-5	NA	TRBJ2-1	TGTGCCAGCAGTTTGAGGACTCCCCACTCCTACAATGAGCAGTTCTTC	CASSLRTPHSYNEQFF
NA	TRBV9	NA	TRBJ1-3	TGTGCCAGCAGCGCCAGAGGGGGATCCTCTGGAAACACCATATATTTT	CASSARGGSSGNTIYF
NA	TRBV3-1/TRBV3-2	NA	TRBJ2-1	TGTGCCAGCAGCCAACCACCCGATGGGCGGGCAGAGTTCCAGTTCTTC	CASSQPPDGRAEFQFF
NA	TRBV30	NA	TRBJ1-2	TGTGCCTGGAGTCTCTCGGGGGGCTCTGTTAACGGCTACACCTTC	CAWSLSGGSVNGYTF
NA	TRBV7-2	NA	TRBJ1-5	TGTGCCAGCAGCCCGGACAGTCGCAATCAGCCCCAGCATTTT	CASSPDSRNQPQHF
NA	TRBV28	NA	TRBJ2-7	TGTGCCAGCAGTTGGGGGGGCCGGAGCGAGCAGTACTTC	CASSWGGRSEQYF
NA	TRBV3-1/TRBV3-2	NA	TRBJ2-1	TGTGCCAGCAGCCCCCAGGGTAATGAGCAGTTCTTC	CASSPQGNEQFF
NA	TRBV10-3	TRBD2	TRBJ2-3	TGTGCCATCCAAGAAAGCGGCGGGAGGGGGACAGATACGCAGTATTTT	CAIQESGGRGTDTQYF
NA	TRBV28	NA	TRBJ2-7	TGTGCCAGCACCCAAAGTCGCTACGAGCAGTACTTC	CASTQSRYEQYF
once	TRBV30	NA	TRBJ2-4	TGTGCCTGGACCCCCGGGACACCGATTCAGTACTTC	CAWTPGTPIQYF
few	TRBV7-3	NA	TRBJ1-1	TGTGCCAGCAGCTACGCAGGGAATACTGAAGCTTTCTTT	CASSYAGNTEAFF
NA	TRBV5-6	NA	TRBJ1-4	TGTGCCAGCAGCTTGGGAAAGTCGGTGTTTTTT	CASSLGKSVFF
NA	TRBV11-2	TRBD2	TRBJ2-7	TGTGCCAGCAGCTGGTTAGCTGTCGGCGGGGGTTCCTACGAGCAGTACTTC	CASSWLAVGGGSYEQYF
NA	TRBV11-2	TRBD1	TRBJ2-2	TGTGCCAGCAGCTTGACTGGACAGGGTCTATCCGGGGAGCTGTTTTTT	CASSLTGQGLSGELFF
NA	TRBV6-5	NA	TRBJ1-6	TGTGCCAGCAGTTACTCGCTTCAGGCTAATTCACCCCTCCACTTT	CASSYSLQANSPLHF
NA	TRBV7-2	NA	TRBJ1-2	TGTGCCAGCAGCTCTACCAGGGTCGGCTACACCTTC	CASSSTRVGYTF
NA	TRBV9	NA	TRBJ1-2	TGTGCCAGCAGCGAGAGCCCCAGGTACAGCCCCTATGGCTACACCTTC	CASSESPRYSPYGYTF
NA	TRBV10-3	NA	TRBJ2-1	TGTGCCGTCCGGGAGAATGGCTACAATGAGCAGTTCTTC	CAVRENGYNEQFF
NA	TRBV5-1	NA	TRBJ2-7	TGCGCCAGCAGCCCCGGACAGTCCACCTACGAGCAGTACTTC	CASSPGQSTYEQYF
NA	TRBV5-1	NA	TRBJ2-5	TGCGCCAGCAGCTTTGGCGATAACCAAGAGACCCAGTACTTC	CASSFGDNQETQYF
NA	TRBV4-3	NA	TRBJ1-2	TGCGCCAGCAGCCAAGGGGGAAGCGGTAAGGGCTACACCTTC	CASSQGGSGKGYTF
once	TRBV6-5	NA	TRBJ1-3	TGTGCCAGCAGTTACTCCCCGGTAGAGACTGGAAACACCATATATTTT	CASSYSPVETGNTIYF
NA	TRBV9	TRBD1	TRBJ2-1	TGTGCCAGCAGCGAGGGGACAGGGTCCTACAATGAGCAGTTCTTC	CASSEGTGSYNEQFF
NA	TRBV30	NA	TRBJ1-5	TGTGCCTGGAGTGGGGGGTACAATCAGCCCCAGCATTTT	CAWSGGYNQPQHF
few	TRBV7-9	NA	TRBJ2-1	TGTGCCTATCGGGGGAGCTCCTACAATGAGCAGTTCTTC	CAYRGSSYNEQFF
NA	TRBV3-1/TRBV3-2	TRBD1	TRBJ1-5	TGTGCCAGCAGCGGGACAGTTTATCAGCCCCAGCATTTT	CASSGTVYQPQHF
NA	TRBV2	NA	TRBJ2-4	TGTGCCGGTCGAGATGGAGACATTCAGTACTTC	CAGRDGDIQYF
once	TRBV11-2	TRBD1	TRBJ1-1	TGTGCCAGCAGCTTAGGACAGGGGAACACTGAAGCTTTCTTT	CASSLGQGNTEAFF
NA	TRBV6-6	NA	TRBJ2-2	TGTGCCAGTGAACCGGGACGCCGCACCGGGGAGCTGTTTTTT	CASEPGRRTGELFF
NA	TRBV7-3	TRBD1	TRBJ2-5	TGTGCCAGCAGCCGGACAGGGGGAGAGACCCAGTACTTC	CASSRTGGETQYF
NA	TRBV15	NA	TRBJ1-5	TGTGCCACCAGCAGAGAACCCGGGACCCAGCATTTT	CATSREPGTQHF
NA	TRBV2	TRBD1	TRBJ1-1	TGTGCCAGCAGTCTGGACAGGGTGAACACTGAAGCTTTCTTT	CASSLDRVNTEAFF
once	TRBV5-6	NA	TRBJ1-2	TGTGCCAGCAGCTTAGATTACAGGGTTCCTAACTATGGCTACACCTTC	CASSLDYRVPNYGYTF
NA	TRBV6-4	NA	TRBJ2-2	TGTGCCAGCAGCCTGGGAGGCGGGGAGCTGTTTTTT	CASSLGGGELFF
NA	TRBV5-6	TRBD2	TRBJ2-5	TGTGCCAGCAGCTTGTCGGGACTAGGGACCCAGTACTTC	CASSLSGLGTQYF
NA	TRBV9	TRBD1	TRBJ2-2	TGTGCCAGCAGCCCTGGACAGGGTCGCACCGGGGAGCTGTTTTTT	CASSPGQGRTGELFF
NA	TRBV7-9	NA	TRBJ2-7	TGTGCCAGCAGCCCAGGCGGCTACGAGCAGTACTTC	CASSPGGYEQYF
NA	TRBV10-2	NA	TRBJ2-3	TGCGCCAGCAGTGACCCCGTGAGCACAGATACGCAGTATTTT	CASSDPVSTDTQYF
NA	TRBV10-1	NA	TRBJ1-1	TGCGCCAGCAGTGAAATTGCTGGGACTGAAGCTTTCTTT	CASSEIAGTEAFF
NA	TRBV29-1	NA	TRBJ2-1	TGCAGCGCCCGACGCTCGGATGAGCAGTTCTTC	CSARRSDEQFF
NA	TRBV5-1	TRBD2	TRBJ2-7	TGCGCCAGCAGCTCTGGATCCGTTCTAGCGGAGACCTACGAGCAGTACTTC	CASSSGSVLAETYEQYF
NA	TRBV6-5	NA	TRBJ2-7	TGTGCCAGCAAGAACGGGCGTGGGGTCGTCTACGAGCAGTACTTC	CASKNGRGVVYEQYF
NA	TRBV3-1/TRBV3-2	TRBD2	TRBJ2-7	TGTGCCAGCGCCCCCCCCAGGTCTAGCGGGAGTTACGAGCAGTACTTC	CASAPPRSSGSYEQYF
NA	TRBV24-1	NA	TRBJ2-2	TGTGCCACCAGTGATTTGGGGAGAGGCACCGGGGAGCTGTTTTTT	CATSDLGRGTGELFF